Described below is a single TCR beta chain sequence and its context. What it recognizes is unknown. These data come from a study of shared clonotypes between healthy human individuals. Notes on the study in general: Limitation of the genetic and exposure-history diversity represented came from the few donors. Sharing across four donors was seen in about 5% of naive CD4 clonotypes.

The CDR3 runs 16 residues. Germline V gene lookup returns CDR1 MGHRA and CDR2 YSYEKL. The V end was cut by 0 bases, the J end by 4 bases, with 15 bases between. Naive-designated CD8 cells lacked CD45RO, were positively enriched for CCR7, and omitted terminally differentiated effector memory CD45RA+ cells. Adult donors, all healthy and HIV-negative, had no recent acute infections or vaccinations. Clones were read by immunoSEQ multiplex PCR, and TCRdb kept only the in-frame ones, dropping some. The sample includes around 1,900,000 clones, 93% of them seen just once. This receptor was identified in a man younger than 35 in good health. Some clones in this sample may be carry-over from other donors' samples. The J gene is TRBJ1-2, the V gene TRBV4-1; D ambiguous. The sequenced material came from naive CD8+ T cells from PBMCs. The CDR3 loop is CASSQDENIPSYGYTF. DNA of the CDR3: TGCGCCAGCAGCCAAGATGAAAACATACCTAGCTATGGCTACACCTTC.